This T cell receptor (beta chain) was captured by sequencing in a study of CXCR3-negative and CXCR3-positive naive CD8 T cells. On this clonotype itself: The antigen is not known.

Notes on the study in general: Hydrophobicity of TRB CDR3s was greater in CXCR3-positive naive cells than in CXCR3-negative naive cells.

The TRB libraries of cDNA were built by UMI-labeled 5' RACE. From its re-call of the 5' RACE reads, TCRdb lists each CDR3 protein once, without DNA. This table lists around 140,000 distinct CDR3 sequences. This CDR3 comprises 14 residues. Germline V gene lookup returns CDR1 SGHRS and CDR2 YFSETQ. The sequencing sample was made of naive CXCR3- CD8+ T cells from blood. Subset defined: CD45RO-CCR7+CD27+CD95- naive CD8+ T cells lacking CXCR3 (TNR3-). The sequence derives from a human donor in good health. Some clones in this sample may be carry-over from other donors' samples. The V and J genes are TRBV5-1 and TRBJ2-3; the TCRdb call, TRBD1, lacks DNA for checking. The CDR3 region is CASSWTVGDGTQYF.